Listed below are T cell receptor beta chains from one sample, sequenced in a study of T cell responses to AZD1222 COVID-19 vaccine. The repertoire was sequenced with immunoSEQ multiplex PCR; TCRdb's copy has only in-frame clones and lacks some. The sample has over 150,000 clones, over 75% seen once; the top ten hold 4.3%. The specimen comprised peripheral blood, sampled 28 days after the second AZD1222 dose. Receptors originate from an adult who received the AZD1222 COVID-19 vaccine. Each CDR3 is given with its conserved first and last residue. Each record gives: clone size, J gene, D gene, V gene, CDR3 protein, CDR3 DNA. A D gene is named only where the DNA matches it firmly. Clone size, where shown, is once, few, many, or a class for clones that have expanded.

clone_size: few; j_call: TRBJ2-2; d_call: TRBD2; v_call: TRBV18; cdr3_aa: CASSPLLWEGTGELFF; cdr3_nt: TGTGCCAGCTCACCACTGCTCTGGGAGGGTACCGGGGAGCTGTTTTTT
clone_size: -; j_call: TRBJ1-1; d_call: -; v_call: TRBV5-1; cdr3_aa: CASSLEQGTEAFF; cdr3_nt: TGCGCCAGCAGCTTGGAACAGGGCACTGAAGCTTTCTTT
clone_size: -; j_call: TRBJ1-5; d_call: -; v_call: TRBV6-5; cdr3_aa: CASSPGREQPQHF; cdr3_nt: TGTGCCAGCAGCCCCGGGAGGGAACAGCCCCAGCATTTT
clone_size: -; j_call: TRBJ1-4; d_call: -; v_call: TRBV11-2; cdr3_aa: CASSLDYGRVNEKLFF; cdr3_nt: TGTGCCAGCAGCTTAGATTACGGGAGGGTTAATGAAAAACTGTTTTTT
clone_size: few; j_call: TRBJ1-4; d_call: -; v_call: TRBV6-5; cdr3_aa: CASSYLGAGDEKLFF; cdr3_nt: TGTGCCAGCAGTTATTTGGGGGCTGGGGATGAAAAACTGTTTTTT
clone_size: -; j_call: TRBJ1-1; d_call: TRBD1; v_call: TRBV4-1; cdr3_aa: CASSQDAPGQQLNTEAFF; cdr3_nt: TGCGCCAGCAGCCAAGACGCTCCGGGACAGCAACTGAACACTGAAGCTTTCTTT
clone_size: -; j_call: TRBJ1-6; d_call: -; v_call: TRBV6-5; cdr3_aa: CASSYRQTFNSPLHF; cdr3_nt: TGTGCCAGCAGTTACCGACAGACCTTTAATTCACCCCTCCACTTT
clone_size: -; j_call: TRBJ1-4; d_call: -; v_call: TRBV30; cdr3_aa: CALSPPGANEKLFF; cdr3_nt: TGTGCCCTCTCACCCCCGGGCGCTAATGAAAAACTGTTTTTT
clone_size: -; j_call: TRBJ1-4; d_call: -; v_call: TRBV10-1; cdr3_aa: CASSPGQLATNEKLFF; cdr3_nt: TGCGCCAGCAGCCCCGGACAGCTTGCAACTAATGAAAAACTGTTTTTT
clone_size: -; j_call: TRBJ1-1; d_call: -; v_call: TRBV9; cdr3_aa: CASSARGGNTEAFF; cdr3_nt: TGTGCCAGCAGCGCCCGAGGGGGGAACACTGAAGCTTTCTTT
clone_size: -; j_call: TRBJ1-3; d_call: -; v_call: TRBV3-1/TRBV3-2; cdr3_aa: CASSQDASSGNTIYF; cdr3_nt: TGTGCCAGCAGCCAAGATGCCAGCTCTGGAAACACCATATATTTT
clone_size: -; j_call: TRBJ1-4; d_call: -; v_call: TRBV2; cdr3_aa: CASGGGRSNEKLFF; cdr3_nt: TGTGCCAGCGGAGGGGGGCGTAGTAATGAAAAACTGTTTTTT
clone_size: -; j_call: TRBJ1-4; d_call: -; v_call: TRBV28; cdr3_aa: CASSPGNEKLFF; cdr3_nt: TGTGCCAGCAGCCCGGGGAATGAAAAACTGTTTTTT
clone_size: -; j_call: TRBJ2-1; d_call: TRBD2; v_call: TRBV5-4; cdr3_aa: CASNRGGTYNEQFF; cdr3_nt: TGTGCCAGCAACCGGGGGGGCACCTACAATGAGCAGTTCTTC
clone_size: -; j_call: TRBJ1-2; d_call: -; v_call: TRBV5-3; cdr3_aa: CARSWTPGPLRGYTF; cdr3_nt: TGTGCCAGAAGCTGGACCCCCGGGCCGCTCCGGGGCTACACCTTC
clone_size: -; j_call: TRBJ2-7; d_call: -; v_call: TRBV6-5; cdr3_aa: CASSYAQGRSSYEQYF; cdr3_nt: TGTGCCAGCAGTTATGCACAGGGACGAAGCTCCTACGAGCAGTACTTC
clone_size: -; j_call: TRBJ2-7; d_call: -; v_call: TRBV5-1; cdr3_aa: CASSLLGTSYEQYF; cdr3_nt: TGCGCCAGCAGCTTGCTGGGGACGTCCTACGAGCAGTACTTC
clone_size: -; j_call: TRBJ2-7; d_call: -; v_call: TRBV18; cdr3_aa: CASSPYTTGEQYF; cdr3_nt: TGTGCCAGCTCACCGTATACCACTGGCGAGCAGTACTTC
clone_size: -; j_call: TRBJ1-5; d_call: -; v_call: TRBV9; cdr3_aa: CASSVGTAFNQPQHF; cdr3_nt: TGTGCCAGCAGCGTAGGGACAGCGTTCAATCAGCCCCAGCATTTT
clone_size: -; j_call: TRBJ1-6; d_call: -; v_call: TRBV7-9; cdr3_aa: CASSPTDSYNSPLHF; cdr3_nt: TGTGCCAGCAGCCCCACCGACTCCTATAATTCACCCCTCCACTTT
clone_size: once; j_call: TRBJ1-4; d_call: -; v_call: TRBV5-4; cdr3_aa: CASSTPGAQSGKLFF; cdr3_nt: TGTGCCAGCAGCACGCCGGGAGCCCAGTCCGGAAAACTGTTTTTT
clone_size: -; j_call: TRBJ1-6; d_call: -; v_call: TRBV9; cdr3_aa: CARRRDSPLHF; cdr3_nt: TGTGCCAGGCGAAGGGATTCACCCCTCCACTTT
clone_size: few; j_call: TRBJ1-4; d_call: -; v_call: TRBV6-1; cdr3_aa: CASSDARTRGNSEKLFF; cdr3_nt: TGTGCCAGCAGTGATGCCCGGACCCGGGGGAACAGTGAAAAACTGTTTTTT
clone_size: -; j_call: TRBJ1-3; d_call: -; v_call: TRBV19; cdr3_aa: CASSKGHGGPSSGNTIYF; cdr3_nt: TGTGCCAGTAGTAAGGGCCACGGAGGGCCGAGCTCTGGAAACACCATATATTTT
clone_size: -; j_call: TRBJ1-5; d_call: -; v_call: TRBV5-4; cdr3_aa: CASSFGGGQPQHF; cdr3_nt: TGTGCCAGCAGCTTTGGGGGCGGTCAGCCCCAGCATTTT
clone_size: -; j_call: TRBJ1-1; d_call: -; v_call: TRBV27; cdr3_aa: CASSLDGTEAFF; cdr3_nt: TGTGCCAGCAGTTTAGACGGGACTGAAGCTTTCTTT
clone_size: -; j_call: TRBJ1-2; d_call: -; v_call: TRBV13; cdr3_aa: CASSLGTYGYTF; cdr3_nt: TGTGCCAGCAGCTTAGGGACTTATGGCTACACCTTC
clone_size: -; j_call: TRBJ1-2; d_call: -; v_call: TRBV29-1; cdr3_aa: CSVQDTTWQGYTF; cdr3_nt: TGCAGCGTCCAGGACACAACTTGGCAGGGCTACACCTTC
clone_size: -; j_call: TRBJ1-2; d_call: TRBD1; v_call: TRBV5-6; cdr3_aa: CASSGPERGGGWGYTF; cdr3_nt: TGTGCCAGCAGCGGCCCCGAGAGGGGAGGGGGCTGGGGCTACACCTTC
clone_size: -; j_call: TRBJ2-7; d_call: -; v_call: TRBV6-5; cdr3_aa: CASSPLRGTPYEQYF; cdr3_nt: TGTGCCAGCAGCCCCTTAAGGGGAACCCCCTACGAGCAGTACTTC
clone_size: -; j_call: TRBJ1-2; d_call: TRBD1; v_call: TRBV6-5; cdr3_aa: CASSYSGQGFSYTF; cdr3_nt: TGTGCCAGCAGTTACTCGGGACAGGGTTTCAGCTACACCTTC
clone_size: -; j_call: TRBJ2-2; d_call: -; v_call: TRBV27; cdr3_aa: CASSLLGTTLGTGELFF; cdr3_nt: TGTGCCAGCAGCCTCTTGGGGACAACCCTTGGCACCGGGGAGCTGTTTTTT
clone_size: once; j_call: TRBJ1-2; d_call: -; v_call: TRBV9; cdr3_aa: CASSVEGQIGGYTF; cdr3_nt: TGTGCCAGCAGCGTAGAAGGACAGATTGGTGGCTACACCTTC
clone_size: -; j_call: TRBJ1-1; d_call: -; v_call: TRBV10-3; cdr3_aa: CAISEGPTEAFF; cdr3_nt: TGTGCCATCAGTGAGGGGCCCACTGAAGCTTTCTTT
clone_size: -; j_call: TRBJ1-6; d_call: -; v_call: TRBV18; cdr3_aa: CASSPTPFDIVSPLHF; cdr3_nt: TGTGCCAGCTCACCGACCCCCTTCGACATCGTCTCACCCCTCCACTTT
clone_size: -; j_call: TRBJ1-6; d_call: -; v_call: TRBV5-6; cdr3_aa: CASSPSSYNSPLHF; cdr3_nt: TGTGCCAGCAGCCCGAGCTCCTATAATTCACCCCTCCACTTT
clone_size: -; j_call: TRBJ1-2; d_call: TRBD1; v_call: TRBV6-5; cdr3_aa: CASRGQGGGYTF; cdr3_nt: TGTGCCAGCAGGGGACAGGGGGGTGGCTACACCTTC
clone_size: few; j_call: TRBJ1-1; d_call: TRBD1; v_call: TRBV27; cdr3_aa: CASSLFDRVNTEAFF; cdr3_nt: TGTGCCAGCAGTTTATTCGACAGGGTGAACACTGAAGCTTTCTTT
clone_size: -; j_call: TRBJ1-3; d_call: -; v_call: TRBV9; cdr3_aa: CASSLRSIRSGNTIYF; cdr3_nt: TGTGCCAGCAGCCTGAGGAGCATCCGCTCTGGAAACACCATATATTTT
clone_size: -; j_call: TRBJ1-1; d_call: -; v_call: TRBV9; cdr3_aa: CASSEPTGTTEAFF; cdr3_nt: TGTGCCAGCAGCGAGCCAACAGGGACCACTGAAGCTTTCTTT
clone_size: -; j_call: TRBJ2-7; d_call: -; v_call: TRBV2; cdr3_aa: CASTNLWEQSVPPYF; cdr3_nt: TGTGCCAGCACCAACCTCTGGGAGCAGTCGGTTCCGCCTTACTTC
clone_size: -; j_call: TRBJ2-1; d_call: -; v_call: TRBV7-9; cdr3_aa: CASSLVAGRPEQFF; cdr3_nt: TGTGCCAGCAGCTTAGTAGCTGGGAGACCGGAGCAGTTCTTC
clone_size: -; j_call: TRBJ2-1; d_call: -; v_call: TRBV10-2; cdr3_aa: CASSPGYNEQFF; cdr3_nt: TGCGCCAGCAGCCCCGGGTACAATGAGCAGTTCTTC
clone_size: -; j_call: TRBJ2-7; d_call: TRBD1; v_call: TRBV4-1; cdr3_aa: CASSQGQGADYEQYF; cdr3_nt: TGCGCCAGCAGCCAGGGCCAGGGGGCGGACTACGAGCAGTACTTC
clone_size: -; j_call: TRBJ1-6; d_call: TRBD1; v_call: TRBV7-8; cdr3_aa: CASSRGQGDSPLHF; cdr3_nt: TGTGCCAGCAGCAGGGGACAGGGGGATTCACCCCTCCACTTT
clone_size: -; j_call: TRBJ1-2; d_call: -; v_call: TRBV4-2; cdr3_aa: CASSQDSFPAGGYTF; cdr3_nt: TGTGCCAGCAGCCAAGATTCTTTTCCTGCGGGGGGCTACACCTTC
clone_size: -; j_call: TRBJ1-2; d_call: -; v_call: TRBV6-6; cdr3_aa: CASRPDREGGYTF; cdr3_nt: TGTGCCAGCAGACCCGACAGAGAGGGTGGCTACACCTTC
clone_size: few; j_call: TRBJ1-2; d_call: TRBD1; v_call: TRBV10-3; cdr3_aa: CAISHTLDRGQGYTF; cdr3_nt: TGTGCCATCAGCCATACCTTGGACAGGGGTCAGGGCTACACCTTC
clone_size: few; j_call: TRBJ2-3; d_call: -; v_call: TRBV4-3; cdr3_aa: CASSHFTGQDTQYF; cdr3_nt: TGCGCCAGCAGCCATTTCACAGGGCAAGATACGCAGTATTTT
clone_size: few; j_call: TRBJ1-1; d_call: TRBD1; v_call: TRBV3-1/TRBV3-2; cdr3_aa: CASSQEGTVNTEAFF; cdr3_nt: TGTGCCAGCAGCCAAGAAGGGACAGTGAACACTGAAGCTTTCTTT
clone_size: -; j_call: TRBJ1-5; d_call: -; v_call: TRBV7-6; cdr3_aa: CASSLEAADNNQPQHF; cdr3_nt: TGTGCCAGCAGCTTAGAGGCGGCAGACAACAATCAGCCCCAGCATTTT
clone_size: -; j_call: TRBJ2-1; d_call: -; v_call: TRBV25-1; cdr3_aa: CASSEWDRNEQFF; cdr3_nt: TGTGCCAGCAGTGAATGGGATCGGAATGAGCAGTTCTTC
clone_size: once; j_call: TRBJ2-3; d_call: -; v_call: TRBV4-1; cdr3_aa: CASSQGVKDTQYF; cdr3_nt: TGCGCCAGCAGCCAAGGGGTTAAAGATACGCAGTATTTT
clone_size: -; j_call: TRBJ2-1; d_call: -; v_call: TRBV6-2/TRBV6-3; cdr3_aa: CASSFRRDSYNEQFF; cdr3_nt: TGTGCCAGCAGTTTTCGGCGGGACTCCTACAATGAGCAGTTCTTC
clone_size: -; j_call: TRBJ1-4; d_call: -; v_call: TRBV18; cdr3_aa: CASSPGLINEKLFF; cdr3_nt: TGTGCCAGCTCACCAGGATTGATTAATGAAAAACTGTTTTTT